This is a list of T cell receptor beta chains from one sample in a study of blood T cells in healthy people across ages. From the 5' RACE reads, TCRdb called clonotypes with MiXCR, one entry per CDR3 protein. The table includes under 850,000 distinct CDR3 sequences, 36% detected once. The sequenced sample consisted of blood. The source is a young man in good health. Each CDR3 is given with its conserved first and last residue. The D gene is left open where the match is weak. Only some rows state a clone size, as once, few, many or a class for expanded clones.

D	V	size	J	CDR3	DNA
.	TRBV29-1	few	TRBJ1-1	CSVAGGQGGTEAFF	TGCAGCGTTGCCGGCGGGCAGGGAGGGACTGAAGCTTTCTTT
.	TRBV12-3/TRBV12-4	.	TRBJ2-7	CASARQGGTLKEQYF	TGTGCCAGCGCCAGGCAGGGGGGTACACTTAAGGAGCAGTACTTC
.	TRBV12-3/TRBV12-4	.	TRBJ2-1	CASSSGSGYGEQFF	TGTGCCAGCAGTTCCGGTTCGGGGTATGGTGAGCAGTTCTTC
.	TRBV7-2	many	TRBJ2-5	CASSLASPRETQYF	TGTGCCAGCAGCTTAGCGTCCCCGAGGGAGACCCAGTACTTC
TRBD1	TRBV4-3	.	TRBJ1-4	CASSQDHAATGVVTNEKLFF	TGCGCCAGCAGCCAAGATCACGCGGCGACAGGGGTTGTTACTAATGAAAAACTGTTTTTT
.	TRBV27	.	TRBJ2-7	CASSVAPYVYEQYF	TGTGCCAGCAGTGTAGCGCCATACGTTTACGAGCAGTACTTC
.	TRBV6-6	.	TRBJ2-7	CASSYGYSYKQYF	TGTGCCAGCAGTTACGGGTACTCCTACAAGCAGTACTTC
.	TRBV6-2/TRBV6-3	few	TRBJ2-7	CASSQTGTDTYNEQYF	TGTGCCAGCAGCCAAACCGGGACGGATACCTACAATGAGCAGTACTTC
.	TRBV20-1	few	TRBJ2-4	CSGAAPAVAKNIQYF	TGCAGTGGGGCCGCGCCTGCGGTAGCCAAAAACATTCAGTACTTC
.	TRBV6-6	.	TRBJ1-4	CASSYEGLNEKLFF	TGTGCCAGCAGTTACGAGGGACTTAATGAAAAACTGTTTTTT
.	TRBV10-3	.	TRBJ1-1	CAISESTKLALEAFF	TGTGCCATCAGTGAGTCGACAAAGCTAGCTCTTGAAGCTTTCTTT
.	TRBV20-1	.	TRBJ2-3	CSAARGTGITDTQYF	TGCAGTGCCGCTAGAGGTACGGGGATAACAGATACGCAGTATTTT
TRBD2	TRBV20-1	.	TRBJ2-5	CSASGGGVTFQETQYF	TGCAGTGCTAGTGGCGGGGGGGTTACTTTCCAAGAGACCCAGTACTTC
.	TRBV5-6	.	TRBJ2-3	CASSLEGTSGGTQYF	TGTGCCAGCAGCTTGGAAGGGACTTCCGGGGGTACGCAGTATTTT
.	TRBV27	few	TRBJ1-2	CASSSSQEPFNYGYTF	TGTGCCAGCAGTTCTTCACAGGAGCCCTTTAACTATGGCTACACCTTC
.	TRBV7-2	.	TRBJ2-3	CASSQRGDSTDTQYF	TGTGCCAGCAGCCAAAGGGGGGATTCCACAGATACGCAGTATTTT
.	TRBV12-3/TRBV12-4	many	TRBJ1-5	CASSFAVGSNQPQHF	TGTGCCAGCAGTTTTGCAGTAGGTAGCAATCAGCCCCAGCATTTT
.	TRBV10-3	.	TRBJ2-7	CAINSGRGPEERATYNEQYF	TGTGCCATCAACTCGGGCAGGGGCCCGGAGGAGCGGGCGACCTACAATGAGCAGTACTTC
.	TRBV12-3/TRBV12-4	once	TRBJ2-3	CASSLAKAIVSTDTQYF	TGTGCCAGCAGTTTAGCGAAGGCGATCGTAAGCACAGATACGCAGTATTTT
.	TRBV11-2	.	TRBJ1-5	CASSLVFNQPQHF	TGTGCCAGCAGCTTAGTTTTCAACCAGCCCCAGCATTTT
.	TRBV12-3/TRBV12-4	many	TRBJ2-1	CASSGGSYNEQFF	TGTGCCAGCAGCGGGGGTTCCTACAATGAGCAGTTCTTC
TRBD2	TRBV28	.	TRBJ2-2	CASSFPWTRTLANTGELFF	TGTGCCAGCAGTTTCCCTTGGACTAGGACCCTCGCGAACACCGGGGAGCTGTTTTTT
TRBD1	TRBV4-2	.	TRBJ1-1	CASSQEGTVSNTEAFF	TGTGCCAGCAGCCAAGAGGGGACAGTGTCTAACACTGAAGCTTTCTTT
TRBD1	TRBV10-3	.	TRBJ2-7	CAISELQGYEQYF	TGTGCCATCAGTGAGTTACAGGGGTACGAGCAGTACTTC
TRBD2	TRBV9	.	TRBJ2-5	CASSSSMWGGKKTQYF	TGTGCCAGCAGCTCTTCGATGTGGGGGGGGAAGAAGACCCAGTACTTC
.	TRBV20-1	.	TRBJ2-2	CSAREPGELFF	TGCAGTGCTAGAGAGCCCGGGGAGCTGTTTTTT
.	TRBV25-1	few	TRBJ1-2	CASSDPGSYTF	TGTGCCAGCAGTGATCCGGGGTCCTACACCTTC
.	TRBV6-1	.	TRBJ2-3	CASRVRVATDTQYF	TGTGCCAGCAGGGTCAGGGTCGCTACAGATACGCAGTATTTT
TRBD1	TRBV6-2/TRBV6-3	few	TRBJ1-5	CASSYSGTGVGPQHF	TGTGCCAGCAGTTACTCGGGGACAGGGGTTGGGCCCCAGCATTTT
.	TRBV25-1	.	TRBJ2-1	CASSMRKPLDEQFF	TGTGCCAGCAGTATGCGTAAGCCTTTGGATGAGCAGTTCTTC
TRBD1	TRBV12-3/TRBV12-4	.	TRBJ2-7	CASSPHRDRVNEQYF	TGTGCCAGCAGTCCACACCGGGACAGGGTTAATGAGCAGTACTTC
.	TRBV7-2	.	TRBJ2-3	CASSQSPRLGTQYF	TGTGCCAGCAGCCAGTCCCCCCGTTTGGGGACGCAGTATTTT
TRBD1	TRBV25-1	few	TRBJ1-1	CASSVQGARRNTEAFF	TGTGCCAGCAGTGTGCAGGGGGCTCGTAGGAACACTGAAGCTTTCTTT
.	TRBV7-8	few	TRBJ2-5	CASSAQLVSQETQYF	TGTGCCAGCAGCGCTCAACTAGTGTCCCAAGAGACCCAGTACTTC
TRBD1	TRBV29-1	few	TRBJ2-2	CSVSRTGVNTGELFF	TGCAGCGTTTCTCGGACAGGGGTAAACACCGGGGAGCTGTTTTTT
.	TRBV9	.	TRBJ2-2	CASSEHSEANTGELFF	TGTGCCAGCAGCGAACACAGCGAAGCGAACACCGGGGAGCTGTTTTTT
.	TRBV12-3/TRBV12-4	few	TRBJ2-7	CASSFGDYRAFYEQYF	TGTGCCAGCAGTTTTGGTGATTACAGGGCCTTTTACGAGCAGTACTTC
.	TRBV25-1	.	TRBJ2-7	CASSPGGRSSYNEQYF	TGTGCCAGCAGTCCTGGTGGAAGGAGTTCCTACAATGAGCAGTACTTC
.	TRBV6-5	few	TRBJ1-1	CASSYWIGSTEAFF	TGTGCCAGCAGTTACTGGATAGGGTCCACTGAAGCTTTCTTT
.	TRBV12-3/TRBV12-4	many	TRBJ2-3	CASQLASLYTDTQYF	TGTGCCAGCCAGCTAGCGAGTCTTTACACAGATACGCAGTATTTT
.	TRBV20-1	few	TRBJ1-2	CSASRAGVFGYTF	TGCAGTGCTTCTCGGGCAGGGGTGTTTGGCTACACCTTC
TRBD2	TRBV11-1	many	TRBJ2-3	CASSSRTSGDPDTQYF	TGTGCCAGCAGCTCAAGGACTAGCGGGGATCCAGATACGCAGTATTTT
TRBD2	TRBV20-1	once	TRBJ2-5	CSAPTSGGANEQYF	TGCAGTGCGCCTACTAGCGGGGGGGCCAATGAGCAGTACTTC
.	TRBV21-1	few	TRBJ2-5	CASSKATSHRTQYF	TGTGCCAGCAGCAAAGCGACTAGCCACCGGACCCAGTACTTC
.	TRBV28	many	TRBJ1-2	CASSLRGAYGYTF	TGTGCCAGCAGTTTAAGGGGAGCCTATGGCTACACCTTC
.	TRBV5-1	.	TRBJ2-3	CASRIRLAEDTQYF	TGCGCCAGCAGGATCAGGCTAGCTGAAGATACGCAGTATTTT
.	TRBV12-3/TRBV12-4	.	TRBJ2-7	CASSFFEGGRDEQYF	TGTGCCAGCAGTTTTTTCGAGGGGGGGCGGGATGAGCAGTACTTC
TRBD1	TRBV30	.	TRBJ1-2	CAWRKAGGGTYGYTF	TGTGCCTGGAGAAAAGCAGGGGGAGGGACTTATGGCTACACCTTC
.	TRBV7-9	.	TRBJ1-2	CASSSVMADYGYTF	TGTGCCAGCAGCTCAGTCATGGCAGACTATGGCTACACCTTC
TRBD1	TRBV7-3	few	TRBJ1-2	CASSVSRQGYGYTF	TGTGCCAGCAGCGTATCCCGACAGGGGTATGGCTACACCTTC
TRBD1	TRBV7-2	.	TRBJ1-2	CASTRRGYGYTF	TGTGCCAGCACCCGCAGGGGGTATGGCTACACCTTC
.	TRBV5-1	.	TRBJ2-7	CARSTGRQGTYEQYF	TGCGCCAGAAGCACTGGGCGGCAGGGAACCTACGAGCAGTACTTC
.	TRBV19	.	TRBJ1-2	CATQNWRSSPYGYTF	TGTGCGACTCAAAACTGGCGTAGCTCCCCCTATGGCTACACCTTC
TRBD1	TRBV4-2	.	TRBJ1-3	CASSLRTGGAAGNTIYF	TGTGCCAGCAGCCTTCGAACAGGGGGAGCAGCTGGAAACACCATATATTTT
.	TRBV4-2	.	TRBJ2-1	CASSQNAGLGYNEQFF	TGTGCCAGCAGCCAAAATGCGGGACTGGGGTACAATGAGCAGTTCTTC
.	TRBV12-5	.	TRBJ2-7	CASGRAPNYEQYF	TGTGCTAGTGGAAGGGCGCCGAACTACGAGCAGTACTTC
TRBD2	TRBV12-3/TRBV12-4	many	TRBJ2-3	CASSPRTSGGSDTQYF	TGTGCCAGCAGTCCCCGGACTAGCGGGGGATCAGATACGCAGTATTTT